Below, 18 T cell receptor beta chains from the same sample are listed, as sequenced in a study of tumor-infiltrating lymphocytes in primary liver carcinoma. Unsorted bulk tissue, roughly 20-33 mg of it, served as the source for co-extraction of RNA and DNA. From about 530 ng total RNA, TCR beta cDNA was generated with a primer in the constant region. Libraries covering TCR beta were generated through three nested multiplex PCR rounds (using a slightly modified ARM-PCR). A C-beta reverse primer and TRBV1-TRBV30 forward primers served in each of the first two PCR rounds, at about 10 cycles apiece. In TCRdb, the multiplex PCR reads were re-called with MiXCR into one record per CDR3 protein. Of 35,000 to 50,000 distinct CDR3 sequences in the sample, around 80% were seen once. Sequences were obtained from tumor-adjacent normal liver tissue. The receptors derive from a woman in her 30s with primary liver carcinoma and hepatitis B virus infection.

V usage is TRBV5-4 and J usage is TRBJ2-1, with D hard to call. Germline assignment: CDR1 SGHNT and CDR2 YYREEE (reference sequence). This CDR3 has 13 amino acids. The V end lost 5 bases, the J end lost 10 bases, and 16 bases lay between the germline ends. As DNA, the CDR3 is TGTGCCAGCAGGACGAATGGAAACGAAGAGCAGTTCTTC. Protein sequence: CASRTNGNEEQFF. The whole variable domain, filled in from reference TRBV5-4 and TRBJ2-1, reads ETGVTQSPTHLIKTRGQQVTLRCSSQSGHNTVSWYQQALGQGPQFIFQYYREEENGRGNFPPRFSGLQFPNYSSELNVNALELDDSALYLCASRTNGNEEQFFGPGTRLTVL.

On this clonotype: At one boundary the junction diverges from the germline segment, which might be a read error. The chain has TRBV11-2 and TRBJ2-3; D not certain. This CDR3 is 16 amino acids long. Per germline, CDR1 SGHAT and CDR2 FQNNGV. The CDR3 DNA sequence: TGTGCTAGCAGCGCACGCGAGGCTCTTAGCACAGATACGCATTATTTT. It translates to CASSAREALSTDTHYF.

This clonotype has only one observation. As the CDR3 is not closed by the conserved phenylalanine or tryptophan, this likely results from a read error. Because the CDR3's place on the DNA is in doubt, the DNA is left out and the CDR3 is given as listed by TCRdb. The gene calls are TRBV28 and TRBJ2-6; the table's D call, TRBD1, was not checked against the DNA. Germline V lookup: CDR1 MDHEN, CDR2 SYDVKM. The CDR3 has 17 amino acids, counting both end residues. The CDR3 spells CASSLNRVSSGGNVLNL.

The sample holds many counts of this clonotype. The chain combines TRBV4-2 with TRBJ2-2; 10 bases are shared with TRBD1. Looked up from germline, CDR1 is LGHNA and CDR2 is YNFKEQ. There are 17 residues in the CDR3. V dropped 2 bases and J dropped 1; count of bases not matched to a gene: 4. Written as DNA, the CDR3 is TGTGCCAGCAGCCAACGGGGGACAGGGGTGAACACCGGGGAGCTGTTTTTT. Translation: CASSQRGTGVNTGELFF.

CDR3 sequence: CASSRRDRDYSYEQYF. DNA of the CDR3: TGTGCCAGCAGCCGCCGGGACAGGGATTACTCCTACGAGCAGTACTTC. The chain employs TRBV11-3 and TRBJ2-7, with TRBD1 identical over 9 bases. In germline, CDR1 is SGHNT, CDR2 YENEEA. The V segment lost 5 bases and the J segment 0 bases; nucleotides outside the gene matches: 8. The CDR3 spans 16 residues.

To note about this clonotype: The junction departs from germline at one end; a sequencing error may be responsible. V usage is TRBV4-1 and J usage is TRBJ2-5; perhaps TRBD1 as D (6 bases). Germline V gives CDR1 MGHRA, CDR2 YSYEKL. The CDR3 has 16 amino acids. The CDR3 region is CANSQASRDRKETQYF. CDR3 nucleotide sequence: TGCGCCAACAGCCAAGCATCTCGAGACAGGAAAGAGACCCAGTACTTC.

Points on this clonotype: This CDR3 fails to terminate in the conserved phenylalanine or tryptophan, so it likely reflects a read error. This rearrangement joins TRBV11-2 to TRBJ2-3; 8 bases map to TRBD2. Germline values: CDR1 SGHAT, CDR2 FQNNGV. The CDR3 loop spans 14 amino acids. Trimming took 9 bases from V and 4 from J; bases not matched to a gene: 9. The DNA of the CDR3 is TGTGCCAGGAAAAGCGGGGGTGTGGCAGATACGCAGTATTTG. Translating it yields CARKSGGVADTQYL.

The table lists this clonotype with many counts. The chain joins TRBV4-3 to TRBJ2-1; D is ambiguous. The V end lost 0 bases, the J end lost 0 bases, and 9 bases lay between the germline ends. This CDR3 comprises 16 residues. Looked up from germline, CDR1 is LGHNA and CDR2 is YSLEER. CDR3 sequence: CASSQDALSSYNEQFF. The CDR3 region has the DNA TGCGCCAGCAGCCAAGATGCCTTAAGCTCCTACAATGAGCAGTTCTTC.

This clonotype came up many times. The V and J genes are TRBV6-4 and TRBJ2-2, with D perhaps matching TRBD2 (6 bases). This CDR3 has 15 residues. The V gene's germline CDR1 is MRHNA and CDR2 SNTAGT. V lost 0 bases to trimming and J lost 1 base, with 6 bases between them. The CDR3 reads CASSDSSGNTGELFF. CDR3 nucleotide sequence: TGTGCCAGCAGTGACTCTAGCGGGAACACCGGGGAGCTGTTTTTT.

This clonotype occurred once. The junction does not match germline at one end; this may be a read error. In DNA form, the CDR3 reads TGTGCCAGCATTCCGCCCGGGCGGTCTGAAACTTTCTTT. It translates to CASIPPGRSETFF. The chain links TRBV12-3 or TRBV12-4 to TRBJ1-1; D gene unclear. This CDR3 contains 13 residues.

For this clonotype: The missing conserved phenylalanine or tryptophan at the end of this CDR3 makes a read error likely. This chain joins TRBV4-1 and TRBJ2-1; D uncertain. Germline loops: CDR1 MGHRA, CDR2 YSYEKL. The CDR3 spans 13 residues. The chain's CDR3 is CASSQNYHNEQFL. The CDR3 DNA reads TGCGCTAGCAGCCAAAATTATCACAATGAGCAGTTCTTA.

This clonotype was detected a few times. Just one base apart from a much larger clone, this may be a read error. The chain couples TRBV5-1 to TRBJ2-7; weak D call: TRBD2 (5 bases). CDR3 length: 15 amino acids. The ends were cut back, 0 bases at V and 0 bases at J, with 10 bases in the middle. Germline values: CDR1 SGHRS, CDR2 YFSETQ. The CDR3 region is CASSLGGGSSYEQYF. The CDR3 bases are TGCGCCAGCAGCTTGGGAGGTGGGAGCTCCTACGAGCAGTACTTC.

The chain recombines TRBV11-2 with TRBJ1-2, with 7 positions matching TRBD1. The CDR3 has 13 amino acids. CDR1 is SGHAT and CDR2 is FQNNGV in the germline V gene. V lost 9 bases and J lost 8; bases outside the gene matches: 12. DNA for the CDR3: TGTGCCAGTGGCCGCCTACAGGGGTACGGCTACACCTTC. Translation: CASGRLQGYGYTF.

This clonotype was counted at least ten times. J is TRBJ2-1 and V is TRBV7-8; a weak D match, TRBD2 (6 bases). Germline CDR1 and CDR2: SGHVS and FQNEAQ. V shed 5 bases and J shed 4 bases, with 15 bases lying between them. This CDR3 has 15 amino acids. CDR3 region: CASSEFGGRYNEQFF. The CDR3 DNA follows: TGTGCCAGCAGCGAGTTCGGGGGACGGTACAATGAGCAGTTCTTC.

In the case of this clonotype: A read error may produce the germline difference seen at one junction end. V and J are TRBV11-2 and TRBJ1-1; D is possibly TRBD1 (5 bases). Germline loops: CDR1 SGHAT, CDR2 FQNNGV. The CDR3 is 11 residues long. The CDR3 loop reads CASSPGTEGLF. The DNA of the CDR3 is TGTGCCAGCAGCCCCGGGACTGAAGGTCTCTTC. Full variable domain (missing parts from reference TRBV11-2 and TRBJ1-1): EAGVAQSPRYKIIEKRQSVAFWCNPISGHATLYWYQQILGQGPKLLIQFQNNGVVDDSQLPKDRFSAERLKGVDSTLKIQPAKLEDSAVYLCASSPGTEGLFGQGTRLTVV.

CDR3 amino acids: CASSLRTSVGVNTGELFF. The CDR3 DNA sequence: TGTGCCAGCTCACTGCGGACTAGCGTGGGCGTAAACACCGGGGAGCTGTTTTTT. The rearrangement uses TRBV18 and TRBJ2-2; 9 bases map to TRBD2. Trimming at V came to 4 bases and at J to 2 bases, leaving 11 bases not matched to a gene. The CDR3 totals 18 residues. The germline CDR1 and CDR2 sequences are KGHSH and LQKENI.

This chain uses TRBV7-8 with TRBJ2-3, with 10 bases aligning to TRBD2. Germline CDR1 is SGHVS and CDR2 is FQNEAQ. This CDR3 is 16 amino acids long. V trimming: 11 bases; J trimming: 6 bases; junction bases outside the gene matches: 17. Here the CDR3 reads CAGILGAGGPDDTQYF. The CDR3 DNA sequence: TGTGCCGGCATCTTAGGAGCGGGAGGGCCTGATGATACGCAGTATTTT.

This clonotype was seen many times. The chain recombines TRBV6-5 with TRBJ1-2; D may be TRBD1 (6 bases). The CDR3 sequence is 14 residues long. Trimming shortened V by 6 bases and J by 6 bases, and 17 bases separated the two germline ends. Germline V CDR1 and CDR2: MNHEY, SVGAGI. As DNA, the CDR3 is TGTGCCAGCAGCAAGGACAGCCCAAGTGATGGCTACACCTTC. The encoded protein is CASSKDSPSDGYTF.